This T cell receptor beta chain is from a study of OX40 agonist ivuxolimab in advanced cancers. Study overall: Head and neck, renal cell, melanoma or hepatocellular carcinoma were the cancers that dose-escalation patients had.

Study-wide points: With doses of 0.1 to 3.0 mg/kg, CD4+ and CD8+ blood T cells had undergone clonal expansion by week 6. Partly responding patients at 0.1-3.0 mg/kg showed some of the smallest clonal expansion.

Assay: immunoSEQ multiplex PCR; the TCRdb copy retains only in-frame clones and omits some. The sample consists of 25,000 to 35,000 clones, roughly 84% of them appearing once. V lost 1 base and J 5 bases, leaving 12 bases between the germline ends. Germline CDR1 SGHTA, CDR2 FQGTGA. The CDR3 sequence is 14 residues long. About this clone: Its cognate antigen is unknown.

The chain joins TRBV7-3 to TRBJ2-7; D ambiguous. Specimen: CD4+ or CD8+ T cells sorted from blood, collected in a trial of the OX40 agonist ivuxolimab. The TCR originated in an adult with an advanced solid tumor such as melanoma, head and neck, liver or kidney cancer. CDR3 in amino acids: CASSLRPVVDEQYF. The CDR3 DNA reads as TGTGCCAGCAGCTTAAGGCCTGTGGTAGACGAGCAGTACTTC.